These 7 T cell receptor beta chains share one sample of origin, sequenced in a study of blood T cell repertoires in COVID-19. Generated by immunoSEQ multiplex PCR, the TCRdb table keeps only in-frame clones and is missing some. The sample includes some 340,000 clones, 80% to 90% of them seen just once. Source material: PBMCs or T cells enriched from blood (not recorded which). The receptor set was obtained from a woman aged 25 to 39 who had recovered from COVID-19.

This clone has a single count. The chain recombines TRBV30 with TRBJ1-2; 11 bases map to TRBD1. CDR3 size: 16 residues. V was clipped by 2 bases and J by 4 bases; unmatched bases: 9. Germline loops: CDR1 GTSNPN, CDR2 SVGIG (reference sequence). The CDR3 loop reads CAWSRGQGARSYGYTF. DNA for the CDR3: TGTGCCTGGAGTCGTGGACAGGGGGCGCGCAGCTATGGCTACACCTTC.

The V gene is TRBV28, the J gene TRBJ2-4, with 11 bases matching TRBD1. V dropped 6 bases and J dropped 7; count of bases not matched to a gene: 8. The CDR3 has 15 residues. Germline CDR1 is MDHEN and CDR2 is SYDVKM. Here the CDR3 reads CASSIGGQGGNIQYF. CDR3 bases: TGTGCCAGCAGCATAGGGGGACAGGGGGGGAACATTCAGTACTTC. The variable domain in full, completed from reference TRBV28 and TRBJ2-4, reads DVKVTQSSRYLVKRTGEKVFLECVQDMDHENMFWYRQDPGLGLRLIYFSYDVKMKEKGDIPEGYSVSREKKERFSLILESASTNQTSMYLCASSIGGQGGNIQYFGAGTRLSVL.

This clone occurred a few times. The rearrangement uses TRBV19 and TRBJ1-1, with D maybe TRBD1 (6 bases). Deletions cut 3 bases from V and 1 base from J, with 12 bases between. The V gene's germline CDR1 is LNHDA and CDR2 SQIVND (reference sequence). The CDR3 consists of 15 residues. Here the CDR3 DNA reads TGTGCCAGTAGTATTGGATTACAGGGGAACACTGAAGCTTTCTTT. It specifies CASSIGLQGNTEAFF.

The chain combines TRBV20-1 with TRBJ2-3; D is unclear. V was trimmed by 3 bases and J by 6 bases, leaving 10 bases between them. CDR1 is DFQATT, CDR2 SNEGSKA, per germline (reference sequence). This CDR3 spans 12 amino acids. CDR3 DNA: TGCAGTGCTAGTACGGTCGTGGATACGCAGTATTTT. Protein product: CSASTVVDTQYF.

The chain uses TRBV12-3 or TRBV12-4 and TRBJ1-2; tentatively, D is TRBD1 (6 bases). The CDR3 runs 13 residues. Trimming shortened V by 7 bases and J by 4 bases, and 13 bases separated the two germline ends. The CDR3 here is CASTLPQGYGYTF. CDR3 sequence (DNA): TGTGCCAGCACCCTTCCACAGGGCTATGGCTACACCTTC.

This rearrangement joins TRBV29-1 to TRBJ1-2; D perhaps matches TRBD1 (5 bases). Trimming stripped 6 bases from V and 4 bases from J, with 12 bases between. CDR1 is SQVTM, CDR2 ANQGSEA, per germline. The CDR3 consists of 12 residues. The CDR3 region is CSVGRTLYGYTF. CDR3 nucleotides: TGCAGCGTGGGCCGGACACTCTATGGCTACACCTTC. Together with reference TRBV29-1 and TRBJ1-2, the CDR3 gives the full variable domain: SAVISQKPSRDICQRGTSLTIQCQVDSQVTMMFWYRQQPGQSLTLIATANQGSEATYESGFVIDKFPISRPNLTFSTLTVSNMSPEDSSIYLCSVGRTLYGYTFGSGTRLTVV.

The J gene is TRBJ2-1, the V gene TRBV27; 7 bases match TRBD2. Germline CDR1 MNHEY, CDR2 SMNVEV (reference sequence). The CDR3 runs to 21 residues. Losses at the gene ends were 5 bases for V and 1 base for J; bases not matched to a gene: 23. CDR3 nucleotides: TGTGCCAGCAGTCTTTTCCAGGAGCGGGGAGTTGGGGGACGGTCCTACAATGAGCAGTTCTTC. It encodes CASSLFQERGVGGRSYNEQFF.